The T cell receptor beta chain described here comes from a study of T cell repertoires in cytomegalovirus infection. Overall study: Indications came from public TCR beta signatures; they pointed to CMV infection and to a matching HLA type.

Each CDR3 protein is one row after TCRdb ran MiXCR on the reads. The sample contains more than 250,000 distinct CDR3 sequences, approximately 25% of which appear only once. CDR1 MNHEY and CDR2 SMNVEV come from the germline V gene (reference sequence). This CDR3 contains 15 residues. With 2 bases clipped from V and 4 bases from J, the junction kept 5 bases outside the gene matches. Notes on this clonotype: Antigen specificity is unknown.

The study, taken as a whole, reports: In two of eight donors, the top clonotype was HLA-C-restricted CMV-specific.

This clonotype was sampled from a human donor in good health (CMV status not recorded). Some clones in this sample may be carry-over from other donors' samples. The rearrangement joins TRBV27 to TRBJ2-1, with 7 bases matching TRBD2. The sequencing used cultured PBMCs, collected from culture after CMV antigen stimulation. CDR3 sequence: CASSLTQRGYNEQFF. DNA for the CDR3: TGTGCCAGCAGTTTAACCCAGCGGGGTTACAATGAGCAGTTCTTC.